This T cell receptor beta chain was identified during a study of TIL therapy for anti-PD-1-resistant metastatic lung cancer. Overall study: Half of patients were current or former smokers.

The immunoSEQ assay was v3. Here immunoSEQ multiplex PCR was the method, and the copy in TCRdb shows in-frame clones only, minus some. This repertoire shows about 60,000 clones, about two thirds found once; its top ten account for roughly 7.2%. As to time point: pre-treatment sample, taken before nivolumab and TIL therapy. Stage 4 NSCLC adults joined between late 2017 and January 2020. Germline values: CDR1 MNHEY, CDR2 SMNVEV (reference sequence). The CDR3 is made up of 14 amino acids. With 1 base removed from V and 4 bases from J, the gap between germline ends came to 9 bases. This sequence was found in a person aged 25 to 85 with non-small cell lung cancer. Specimen: blood, collected at baseline. J is TRBJ2-3 and V is TRBV27, with D perhaps being TRBD1 or TRBD2 (5 bases each). The CDR3 is CASSLLGEPDTQYF. The CDR3 nucleotides are TGTGCCAGCAGTTTATTGGGGGAACCAGATACGCAGTATTTT.